The rows below give T cell receptor beta chains drawn from one sample of a study of blood T cell repertoires in COVID-19. The assay was immunoSEQ multiplex PCR, and TCRdb's table has in-frame clones only and misses some. This table holds roughly 190,000 clones, around 84% found once. Sequenced material: peripheral blood. The receptors were sampled from a man between 25 and 39 years old with active or convalescent COVID-19. Both conserved end residues are part of each CDR3. A D gene is named only where the DNA matches it firmly. Not all rows give a size; the values are once, few, many and, for expanded clones, a class.

size: .; D: TRBD2; J: TRBJ2-2; V: TRBV6-5; CDR3: CASRREGITGELFF; DNA: TGTGCCAGCCGACGGGAGGGCATCACCGGGGAGCTGTTTTTT
size: .; D: .; J: TRBJ2-3; V: TRBV28; CDR3: CASSGAGTTDTQYF; DNA: TGTGCCAGCAGTGGGGCGGGGACCACAGATACGCAGTATTTT
size: .; D: TRBD2; J: TRBJ2-3; V: TRBV4-1; CDR3: CASRFGLAGPTDTQYF; DNA: TGCGCCAGCCGCTTTGGACTAGCGGGACCCACAGATACGCAGTATTTT
size: once; D: .; J: TRBJ2-1; V: TRBV6-4; CDR3: CASSEWLASYNEQFF; DNA: TGTGCCAGCAGTGAGTGGCTAGCGTCCTACAATGAGCAGTTCTTC
size: .; D: .; J: TRBJ1-4; V: TRBV5-1; CDR3: CASRGGGNEKLFF; DNA: TGCGCCAGCAGAGGTGGGGGGAATGAAAAACTGTTTTTT
size: .; D: TRBD1; J: TRBJ1-1; V: TRBV19; CDR3: CASSIVAGGNTEAFF; DNA: TGTGCCAGTAGTATAGTTGCAGGGGGGAACACTGAAGCTTTCTTT
size: .; D: .; J: TRBJ1-3; V: TRBV6-5; CDR3: CATRDTSGNTIYF; DNA: TGTGCCACCCGGGACACCTCTGGAAACACCATATATTTT
size: few; D: TRBD1; J: TRBJ2-7; V: TRBV27; CDR3: CASSSFNTGGEQYF; DNA: TGTGCCAGCAGTTCATTTAATACAGGGGGCGAGCAGTACTTC
size: once; D: TRBD2; J: TRBJ2-1; V: TRBV6-2/TRBV6-3; CDR3: CASSQTSGAYNEQFF; DNA: TGTGCCAGCAGCCAAACTAGCGGGGCTTACAATGAGCAGTTCTTC
size: .; D: .; J: TRBJ1-6; V: TRBV14; CDR3: CASSLMSSYNSPLHF; DNA: TGTGCCAGCAGCCTTATGAGCTCCTATAATTCACCCCTCCACTTT
size: few; D: .; J: TRBJ1-4; V: TRBV27; CDR3: CASSFLNRAEKLFF; DNA: TGTGCCAGCAGTTTTTTGAACAGGGCTGAAAAACTGTTTTTT
size: .; D: TRBD1; J: TRBJ2-5; V: TRBV24-1; CDR3: CATSGGTGGFQETQYF; DNA: TGTGCCACCAGTGGAGGGACAGGGGGTTTTCAAGAGACCCAGTACTTC
size: .; D: TRBD1; J: TRBJ2-4; V: TRBV12-5; CDR3: CASGPGTGIQNIQYF; DNA: TGTGCTAGTGGTCCCGGGACAGGAATACAAAACATTCAGTACTTC
size: .; D: .; J: TRBJ1-6; V: TRBV5-1; CDR3: CASSLSGDNSPLHF; DNA: TGCGCCAGCAGCTTATCAGGGGATAATTCACCCCTCCACTTT
size: .; D: .; J: TRBJ2-2; V: TRBV27; CDR3: CASSLSGSDSPNTGELFF; DNA: TGTGCCAGCAGTTTATCAGGGAGCGACTCGCCGAACACCGGGGAGCTGTTTTTT
size: .; D: TRBD2; J: TRBJ2-7; V: TRBV11-3; CDR3: CASSLEKWTSETYEQYF; DNA: TGTGCCAGCAGCTTAGAGAAGTGGACTAGCGAGACCTACGAGCAGTACTTC
size: .; D: .; J: TRBJ2-2; V: TRBV27; CDR3: CASSMPHGGELFF; DNA: TGTGCCAGCAGTATGCCCCACGGCGGGGAGCTGTTTTTT
size: .; D: TRBD1; J: TRBJ2-1; V: TRBV5-1; CDR3: CASSWGDRDIIGKFF; DNA: TGCGCCAGCAGCTGGGGCGACAGGGACATAATCGGGAAGTTCTTC
size: .; D: .; J: TRBJ1-1; V: TRBV6-1; CDR3: CASSDRQKMNTEAFF; DNA: TGTGCCAGCAGTGACCGACAGAAAATGAACACTGAAGCTTTCTTT
size: .; D: TRBD2; J: TRBJ2-5; V: TRBV9; CDR3: CASSVEGLARQETQYF; DNA: TGTGCCAGCAGCGTAGAGGGACTAGCGAGGCAAGAGACCCAGTACTTC
size: .; D: .; J: TRBJ1-5; V: TRBV14; CDR3: CASSPHNQPQHF; DNA: TGTGCCAGCAGCCCCCATAATCAGCCCCAGCATTTT
size: .; D: TRBD2; J: TRBJ2-3; V: TRBV7-3; CDR3: CASSLPLTSGGAGGSETDTQYF; DNA: TGTGCCAGCAGCTTGCCCCTTACTAGCGGGGGGGCCGGAGGTTCTGAAACAGATACGCAGTATTTT
size: .; D: .; J: TRBJ1-5; V: TRBV24-1; CDR3: CATSDRRFEPQHF; DNA: TGTGCCACCAGTGATCGTCGGTTTGAGCCCCAGCATTTT
size: .; D: TRBD1; J: TRBJ2-7; V: TRBV11-2; CDR3: CASSPGFGDSFTSYEQYF; DNA: TGTGCCAGCAGCCCAGGGTTCGGGGACAGCTTTACTTCCTACGAGCAGTACTTC
size: few; D: .; J: TRBJ2-1; V: TRBV6-4; CDR3: CASSEDSYNEQFF; DNA: TGTGCCAGCAGTGAGGACAGTTACAATGAGCAGTTCTTC
size: .; D: .; J: TRBJ2-3; V: TRBV6-5; CDR3: CASSNRRTTDTQYF; DNA: TGTGCCAGCAGTAACAGGCGGACCACAGATACGCAGTATTTT
size: .; D: TRBD2; J: TRBJ2-2; V: TRBV3-1/TRBV3-2; CDR3: CASSQVRGAGELFF; DNA: TGTGCCAGCAGCCAAGTTCGGGGGGCCGGGGAGCTGTTTTTT
size: few; D: TRBD1; J: TRBJ2-5; V: TRBV4-1; CDR3: CASSQGQGARETQYF; DNA: TGCGCCAGCAGCCAAGGGCAGGGGGCGAGGGAGACCCAGTACTTC
size: .; D: .; J: TRBJ1-1; V: TRBV30; CDR3: CACTTQNTEAFF; DNA: TGTGCCTGCACAACCCAGAACACTGAAGCTTTCTTT
size: .; D: TRBD1; J: TRBJ1-2; V: TRBV28; CDR3: CASSYDRAVTNYGYTF; DNA: TGTGCCAGCAGTTACGACAGGGCCGTGACTAACTATGGCTACACCTTC
size: .; D: TRBD2; J: TRBJ2-7; V: TRBV7-9; CDR3: CASSSPSGNVYEQYF; DNA: TGTGCCAGCAGCTCCCCCAGCGGGAATGTCTACGAGCAGTACTTC
size: once; D: TRBD2; J: TRBJ2-1; V: TRBV5-1; CDR3: CASSPGTSGVFGNEQFF; DNA: TGCGCCAGCAGCCCGGGGACTAGCGGGGTTTTCGGCAATGAGCAGTTCTTC
size: .; D: TRBD1; J: TRBJ1-2; V: TRBV6-6; CDR3: CASSYRDRESGYTF; DNA: TGTGCCAGCAGTTACCGGGACAGGGAGTCGGGCTACACCTTC
size: .; D: .; J: TRBJ1-5; V: TRBV6-5; CDR3: CASSNGGGQPQHF; DNA: TGTGCCAGCAGTAACGGCGGGGGTCAGCCCCAGCATTTT
size: .; D: TRBD1; J: TRBJ1-5; V: TRBV7-8; CDR3: CASSPRQGGSNQPQHF; DNA: TGTGCCAGCAGCCCCAGACAGGGCGGGAGCAATCAGCCCCAGCATTTT
size: .; D: .; J: TRBJ2-1; V: TRBV2; CDR3: CASSGVYEQFF; DNA: TGTGCCAGCAGTGGAGTGTATGAGCAGTTCTTC
size: .; D: TRBD1; J: TRBJ1-5; V: TRBV4-3; CDR3: CASSLDRVNQPQHF; DNA: TGCGCCAGCAGCCTGGACAGGGTGAATCAGCCCCAGCATTTT
size: .; D: TRBD1; J: TRBJ2-3; V: TRBV7-3; CDR3: CASSLWGQGASDTQYF; DNA: TGTGCCAGCAGCTTATGGGGACAGGGGGCGTCAGATACGCAGTATTTT
size: .; D: TRBD1; J: TRBJ1-1; V: TRBV19; CDR3: CASSRAQGVWTEAFF; DNA: TGTGCCAGTAGTCGGGCCCAGGGGGTCTGGACTGAAGCTTTCTTT
size: .; D: .; J: TRBJ1-1; V: TRBV6-5; CDR3: CASSYSFSSTEAFF; DNA: TGTGCCAGCAGTTACTCGTTTTCGTCCACTGAAGCTTTCTTT
size: .; D: .; J: TRBJ1-1; V: TRBV10-3; CDR3: CAISDEANYTEAFF; DNA: TGTGCCATCAGTGACGAGGCCAACTACACTGAAGCTTTCTTT
size: few; D: .; J: TRBJ2-5; V: TRBV2; CDR3: CASIRGKMGETQYF; DNA: TGTGCCAGCATTAGGGGGAAGATGGGAGAGACCCAGTACTTC
size: .; D: .; J: TRBJ1-3; V: TRBV7-2; CDR3: CASSLAAGYGNTIYF; DNA: TGTGCCAGCAGCTTAGCAGCGGGATATGGAAACACCATATATTTT
size: .; D: .; J: TRBJ1-3; V: TRBV27; CDR3: CASRGSGNTIYF; DNA: TGTGCCAGCCGCGGCTCGGGAAACACCATATATTTT
size: .; D: TRBD1; J: TRBJ1-1; V: TRBV19; CDR3: CASSYTGGANTEAFF; DNA: TGTGCCAGTAGTTATACAGGGGGCGCGAACACTGAAGCTTTCTTT
size: .; D: .; J: TRBJ2-7; V: TRBV19; CDR3: CASSAAGESGANEQYF; DNA: TGTGCCAGTAGTGCGGCTGGGGAATCAGGGGCCAACGAGCAGTACTTC
size: .; D: TRBD1; J: TRBJ1-3; V: TRBV19; CDR3: CASSRTGGTSGNTIYF; DNA: TGTGCCAGTAGTCGGACAGGGGGAACCTCTGGAAACACCATATATTTT
size: .; D: .; J: TRBJ2-1; V: TRBV9; CDR3: CASSVFQGMAEQFF; DNA: TGTGCCAGCAGCGTATTTCAGGGTATGGCTGAGCAGTTCTTC
size: .; D: TRBD2; J: TRBJ2-1; V: TRBV24-1; CDR3: CATSDLSASGREGEQFF; DNA: TGTGCCACCAGTGATTTGTCGGCTAGCGGGAGGGAAGGCGAGCAGTTCTTC
size: .; D: TRBD1; J: TRBJ1-1; V: TRBV10-1; CDR3: CASSAGDRRTVNTEAFF; DNA: TGCGCCAGCAGTGCGGGGGACAGGCGGACCGTGAACACTGAAGCTTTCTTT
size: .; D: .; J: TRBJ2-3; V: TRBV12-5; CDR3: CASGLVPSSPTLGWPDTQYF; DNA: TGTGCTAGTGGTTTGGTACCCTCCTCCCCGACACTTGGTTGGCCAGATACGCAGTATTTT
size: .; D: .; J: TRBJ2-3; V: TRBV11-2; CDR3: CASSLVGRSTDTQYF; DNA: TGTGCCAGCAGCTTAGTTGGGAGAAGCACAGATACGCAGTATTTT
size: .; D: TRBD1; J: TRBJ1-2; V: TRBV19; CDR3: CASSIPGSRDRAYGYTF; DNA: TGTGCCAGTAGTATCCCCGGGTCGAGAGACAGGGCCTATGGCTACACCTTC
size: .; D: .; J: TRBJ1-4; V: TRBV9; CDR3: CASSVQATNEKLFF; DNA: TGTGCCAGCAGCGTACAGGCAACTAATGAAAAACTGTTTTTT